This T cell receptor (beta chain) emerged from a study of T cells after yellow fever vaccination. This clonotype came up a few times. Its antigen is currently unknown. Findings of the study overall: The secondary T-cell response peaked on day 5, not day 15, but was weaker.

The authors made TCR cDNA by 5'RACE template switching, adding a universal primer site and UMIs. TCRdb processed the 5' RACE reads anew with MiXCR; each CDR3 protein has one entry. The sample includes 360,000 or so distinct CDR3 sequences, around 10% seen only once; the top ten take roughly a sixth. CDR3 length: 15 amino acids. Trimming left V 4 bases short and J 0 bases short, with 13 bases between. Germline loops: CDR1 SEHNR, CDR2 FQNEAQ (reference sequence). Sample: PBMCs, taken on the day of the first yellow fever vaccination. The gene calls are TRBV7-9 and TRBJ2-7; no definite D call. The TCR comes from a man between 18 and 35 years old who received the YFV17D yellow fever vaccine. In DNA, the CDR3 is TGTGCCAGCAGCTCCGGAGACCGATACTCCTACGAGCAGTACTTC. As protein: CASSSGDRYSYEQYF.